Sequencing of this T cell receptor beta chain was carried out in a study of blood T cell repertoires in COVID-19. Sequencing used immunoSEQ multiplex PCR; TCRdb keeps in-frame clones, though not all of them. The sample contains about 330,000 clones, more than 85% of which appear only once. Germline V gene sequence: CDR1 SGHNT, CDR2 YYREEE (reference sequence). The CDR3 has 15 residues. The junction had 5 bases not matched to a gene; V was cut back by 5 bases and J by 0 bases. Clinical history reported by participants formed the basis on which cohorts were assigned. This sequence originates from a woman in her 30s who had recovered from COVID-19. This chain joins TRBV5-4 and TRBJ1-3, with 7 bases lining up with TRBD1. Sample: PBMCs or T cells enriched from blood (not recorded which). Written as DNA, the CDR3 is TGTGCCAGCAGAAAAGGGACAGCCTCTGGAAACACCATATATTTT. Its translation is CASRKGTASGNTIYF.